This T cell receptor (beta chain) stems from a study of CD8 T cells in Susac syndrome. RNA amounts of roughly 0.45 to 1 ug underwent reverse transcription with random hexamers. MiXCR was run by TCRdb on the immunoSEQ multiplex PCR reads, yielding one entry per CDR3 protein. The top ten hold approximately 0.11% of the sample, which has 350,000 to 550,000 distinct CDR3 sequences, about 85% seen once. V was cut by 6 bases and J by 0 bases, with 18 bases left in between. The CDR3 runs 17 residues. Germline V gives CDR1 WSHSY, CDR2 SAAADI. Sequences were obtained from CD8+ T cells from PBMCs. This sequence originates from a human donor with multiple sclerosis. The rearrangement links TRBV10-2 to TRBJ2-4; no clear D. The CDR3, as DNA: TGCGCCAGCAGCAGTTTCGGGCAGGTCCTAGCCAAAAACATTCAGTACTTC. Translating it yields CASSSFGQVLAKNIQYF.